Listed here are 8 T cell receptor beta chains from one sample, sequenced in a study of cytomegalovirus exposure and HLA in healthy donors. The PCR made use of 60 Vbeta and 13 Jbeta primers. The table came from immunoSEQ multiplex PCR; TCRdb's copy has only in-frame clones and leaves some out. The sample contains about 150,000 clones, roughly 88% of which appear only once. The sequenced sample was PBMCs. Source of these receptors: a woman aged 18-30 years in good health and CMV-seronegative.

The chain employs TRBV5-4 and TRBJ2-1; D gene uncertain. With 0 bases removed from V and 7 bases from J, the gap between germline ends came to 5 bases. The CDR3 has 12 amino acids. Germline V gene lookup returns CDR1 SGHNT and CDR2 YYREEE (reference sequence). CDR3 region: CASSLVQNEQFF. For the CDR3, the DNA is TGTGCCAGCAGCTTGGTACAGAATGAGCAGTTCTTC.

This clone was seen a handful of times. The CDR3 nucleotides are TGTGCCAGCAGCTTACAGGGATACCAAGAGACCCAGTACTTC. Residues: CASSLQGYQETQYF. The chain carries TRBV5-6 and TRBJ2-5, with D tentatively TRBD1 (6 bases). There are 14 residues in the CDR3. V gave up 2 bases and J gave up 0 bases, with 8 bases separating them. Germline lookup yields CDR1 SGHDT and CDR2 YYEEEE. The full variable domain, with the rest looked up from reference TRBV5-6 and TRBJ2-5, is DAGVTQSPTHLIKTRGQQVTLRCSPKSGHDTVSWYQQALGQGPQFIFQYYEEEERQRGNFPDRFSGHQFPNYSSELNVNALLLGDSALYLCASSLQGYQETQYFGPGTRLLVL.

The chain employs TRBV27 and TRBJ2-7; 8 nucleotides line up with TRBD1. Unmatched junction bases numbered 17, after V lost 6 bases and J lost 7 bases. The CDR3 totals 16 residues. Germline CDR1 reads MNHEY; CDR2 reads SMNVEV (reference sequence). The CDR3 is CASSLLWTGSLGEQYF. The DNA of the CDR3 is TGTGCCAGCAGCCTATTATGGACAGGGTCTCTTGGTGAGCAGTACTTC.

The chain couples TRBV4-1 to TRBJ2-1, with a tentative D call TRBD1 (6 bases). V shed 6 bases and J shed 6 bases, with 18 bases lying between them. This CDR3 region has 15 residues. Germline lookup yields CDR1 MGHRA and CDR2 YSYEKL. CDR3: CASRARTAIGNEQFF. The CDR3 DNA reads as TGCGCCAGCAGAGCCCGGACAGCCATAGGCAATGAGCAGTTCTTC.

J is TRBJ1-2 and V is TRBV6-6; D is unresolved. Germline CDR1 MNHNY, CDR2 SVGAGI (reference sequence). V was cut by 2 bases and J by 0 bases, with 4 bases left in between. The CDR3 covers 13 residues. The chain's CDR3 is CASSYTPNYGYTF. The CDR3 DNA reads as TGTGCCAGCAGTTACACTCCTAACTATGGCTACACCTTC.

CDR3 DNA sequence: TGTGCCATCAGTACTAGCGGAGAGACCCAGTACTTC. Protein sequence: CAISTSGETQYF. The rearrangement uses TRBV10-3 and TRBJ2-5, with 8 nucleotides matching TRBD2. The trim removed 5 bases at V and 4 bases at J, leaving 0 bases unmatched. The CDR3 loop spans 12 amino acids. Germline V gene data show CDR1 as ENHRY and CDR2 as SYGVKD.

V gene TRBV19 combines with J gene TRBJ1-2, with 9 nucleotides matching TRBD1. The CDR3 runs 16 residues. The trim removed 10 bases at V and 4 bases at J, leaving 16 bases unmatched. CDR1 is LNHDA and CDR2 is SQIVND in the germline V gene (reference sequence). The CDR3 reads CATGQGVLAGTYGYTF. In DNA, the CDR3 is TGTGCCACGGGACAGGGTGTCTTAGCAGGAACCTATGGCTACACCTTC.

This clone was recorded a few times. The V gene is TRBV18, the J gene TRBJ1-2; the match to TRBD1 covers 8 bases. Germline CDR1 reads KGHSH; CDR2 reads LQKENI. With V trimmed by 0 bases and J by 4 bases, 10 bases remained unmatched. The CDR3 consists of 17 residues. CDR3 DNA sequence: TGTGCCAGCTCACCACCCGAGGACAGGGTTCTCGGCTATGGCTACACCTTC. It translates to CASSPPEDRVLGYGYTF.